This section outlines one T cell receptor beta chain sequence together with its context. As yet, its antigen is unknown. In TCRdb, the reads were re-called with MiXCR into one record per CDR3 protein. The data show about 480,000 distinct CDR3 sequences, 30% to 40% seen once. The data are from a study of T cell repertoires in cytomegalovirus infection. The CDR3 consists of 15 residues. Germline V gene lookup returns CDR1 MNHEY and CDR2 SVGEGT. V dropped 5 bases and J dropped 4; count of bases not matched to a gene: 5. Material: cultured PBMCs, obtained from culture after CMV antigen stimulation. The receptor was derived from a human donor in good health (CMV status not recorded). Some clones in this sample may be carry-over from other donors' samples. This chain joins TRBV6-2 or TRBV6-3 and TRBJ2-6, with TRBD2 matching 7 bases. CDR3 nucleotides: TGTGCCAGCAGTGGGAGGGGCGGCGGGGCCAACGTCCTGACTTTC. Its translation: CASSGRGGGANVLTF.